The source of this TCR beta chain is a study of PD-1 blockade in mismatch repair-deficient tumors. Note on this clone: Its antigen is still unknown.

This CDR3 is 15 amino acids long. CDR1 is MGHRA, CDR2 YSYEKL, per germline. Trimming removed 4 bases from V and 1 base from J, with 13 bases in between. All patients were mismatch repair deficient, assessed by either PCR or immunohistochemistry. TCRs were sequenced from a few patients responding to pembrolizumab. Some clones are missing from TCRdb's copy, which holds only in-frame ones; the method was immunoSEQ multiplex PCR. The table has some 120,000 clones, roughly 86% seen once. Whole-study results and caveats: After pembrolizumab, tumor-resident clones rose rapidly, then generally contracted before radiologic responses.

This clonotype was obtained from an adult with mismatch repair-deficient cancer. The chain joins TRBV4-1 to TRBJ1-1, with D unresolved. Sample: peripheral blood, taken approximately 73 weeks after starting pembrolizumab. The CDR3 loop reads CASSRPGLGNTEAFF. The CDR3 DNA sequence: TGCGCCAGCAGCCGCCCGGGATTGGGGAACACTGAAGCTTTCTTT.